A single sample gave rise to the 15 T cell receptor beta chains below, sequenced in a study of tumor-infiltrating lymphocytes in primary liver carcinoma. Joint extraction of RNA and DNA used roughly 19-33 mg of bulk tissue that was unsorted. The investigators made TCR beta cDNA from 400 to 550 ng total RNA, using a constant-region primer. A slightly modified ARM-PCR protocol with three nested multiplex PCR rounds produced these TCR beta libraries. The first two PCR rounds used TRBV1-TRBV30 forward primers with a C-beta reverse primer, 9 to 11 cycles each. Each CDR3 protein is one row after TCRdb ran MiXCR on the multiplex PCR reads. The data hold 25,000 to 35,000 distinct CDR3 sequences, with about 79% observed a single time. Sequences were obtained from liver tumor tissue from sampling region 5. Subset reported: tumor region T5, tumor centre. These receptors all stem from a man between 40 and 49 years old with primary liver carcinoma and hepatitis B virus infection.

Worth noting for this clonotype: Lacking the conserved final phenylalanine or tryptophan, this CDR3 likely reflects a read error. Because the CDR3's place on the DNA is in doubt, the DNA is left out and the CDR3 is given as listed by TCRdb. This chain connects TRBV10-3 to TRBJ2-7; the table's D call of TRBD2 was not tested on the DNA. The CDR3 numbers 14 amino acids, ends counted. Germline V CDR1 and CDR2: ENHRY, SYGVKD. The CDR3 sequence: CATSDTLTTYERYI.

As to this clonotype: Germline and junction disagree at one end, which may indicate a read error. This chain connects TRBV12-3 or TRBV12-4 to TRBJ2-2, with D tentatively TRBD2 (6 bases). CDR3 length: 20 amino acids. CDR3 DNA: TGTGCCAGCAGTCGGCCGGGACTCACCCCACCAGCGAAGAACACCGGGGAGCTTTTTTTT. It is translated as CASSRPGLTPPAKNTGELFF.

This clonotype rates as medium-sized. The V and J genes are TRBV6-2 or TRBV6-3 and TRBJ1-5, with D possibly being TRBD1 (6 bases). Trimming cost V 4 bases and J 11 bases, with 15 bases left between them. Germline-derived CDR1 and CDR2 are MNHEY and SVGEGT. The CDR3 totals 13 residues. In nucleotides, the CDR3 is TGTGCCAGCAGTTTCCCGCAGGGGCGAACCCAGCATTTT. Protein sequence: CASSFPQGRTQHF.

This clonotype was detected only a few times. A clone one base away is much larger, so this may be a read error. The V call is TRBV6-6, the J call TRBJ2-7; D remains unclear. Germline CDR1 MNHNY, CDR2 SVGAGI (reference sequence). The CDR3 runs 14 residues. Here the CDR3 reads CASTLSVSSYKQYF. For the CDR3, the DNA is TGTGCCAGCACTCTGAGCGTCTCCTCCTACAAGCAGTACTTC.

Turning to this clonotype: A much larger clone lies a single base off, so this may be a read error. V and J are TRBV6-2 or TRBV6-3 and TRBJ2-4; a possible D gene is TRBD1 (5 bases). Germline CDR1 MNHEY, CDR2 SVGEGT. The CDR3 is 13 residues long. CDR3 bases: TGTACCAGCAGTCAAGGACACGAAAACATTCAGTACTTC. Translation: CTSSQGHENIQYF.

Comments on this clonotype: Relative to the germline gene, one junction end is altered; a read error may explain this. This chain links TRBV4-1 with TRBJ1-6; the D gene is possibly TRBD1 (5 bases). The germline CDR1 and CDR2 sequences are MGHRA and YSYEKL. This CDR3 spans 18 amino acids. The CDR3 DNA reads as TGCGCCAGCAGCCAAGCAATAAGACAGACCTCCTATAATTCACCCCTCCGCTTT. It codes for CASSQAIRQTSYNSPLRF.

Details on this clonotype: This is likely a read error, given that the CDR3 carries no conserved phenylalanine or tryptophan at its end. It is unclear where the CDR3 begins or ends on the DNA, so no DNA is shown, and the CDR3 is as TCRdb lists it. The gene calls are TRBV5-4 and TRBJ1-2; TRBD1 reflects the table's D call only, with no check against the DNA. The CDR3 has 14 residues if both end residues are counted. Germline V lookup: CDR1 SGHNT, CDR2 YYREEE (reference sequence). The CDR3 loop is CANSGSTGVYGYTS.

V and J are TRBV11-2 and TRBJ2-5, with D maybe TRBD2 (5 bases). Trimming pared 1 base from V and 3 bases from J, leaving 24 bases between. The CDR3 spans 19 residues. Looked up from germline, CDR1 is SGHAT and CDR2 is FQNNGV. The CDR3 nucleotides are TGTGCCAGCAGCTTAGCGAGGCTAGCCCTGGAAAAAAAAAAAGAGACCCAGTACTTC. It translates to CASSLARLALEKKKETQYF.

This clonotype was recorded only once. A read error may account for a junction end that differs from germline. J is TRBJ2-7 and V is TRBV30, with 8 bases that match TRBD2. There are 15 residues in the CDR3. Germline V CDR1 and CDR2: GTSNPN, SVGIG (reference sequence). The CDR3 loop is CTWSRGLAAYYEQYF. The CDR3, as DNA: TGTACCTGGAGTCGAGGACTAGCTGCATACTACGAGCAGTACTTC. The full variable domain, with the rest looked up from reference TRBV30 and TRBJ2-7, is SQTIHQWPATLVQPVGSPLSLECTVEGTSNPNLYWYRQAAGRGLQLLFYSVGIGQISSEVPQNLSASRPQDRQFILSSKKLLLSDSGFYLCTWSRGLAAYYEQYFGPGTRLTVT.

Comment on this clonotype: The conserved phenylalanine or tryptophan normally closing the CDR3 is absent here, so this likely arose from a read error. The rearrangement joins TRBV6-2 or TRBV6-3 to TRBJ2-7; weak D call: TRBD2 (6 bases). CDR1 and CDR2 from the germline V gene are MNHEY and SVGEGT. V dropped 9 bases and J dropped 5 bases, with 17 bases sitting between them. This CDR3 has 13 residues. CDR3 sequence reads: CARIANWGDEQYL. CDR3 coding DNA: TGTGCCAGGATCGCAAATTGGGGGGACGAGCAGTACTTA.

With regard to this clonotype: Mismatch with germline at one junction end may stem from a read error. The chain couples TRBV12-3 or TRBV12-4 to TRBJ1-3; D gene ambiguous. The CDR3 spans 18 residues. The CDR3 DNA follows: TGTGCCAACAGTCGGGTTCGAACCGGGCAGGAATCTGGAAACACCATATACTTT. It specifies CANSRVRTGQESGNTIYF.

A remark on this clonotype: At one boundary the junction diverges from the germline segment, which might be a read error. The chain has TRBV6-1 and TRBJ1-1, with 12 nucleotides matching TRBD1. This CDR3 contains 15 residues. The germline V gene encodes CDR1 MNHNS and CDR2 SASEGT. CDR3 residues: CASNEGTGGNTKAFF. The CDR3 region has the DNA TGTGCCAGCAATGAGGGGACAGGGGGCAACACTAAAGCTTTCTTT.

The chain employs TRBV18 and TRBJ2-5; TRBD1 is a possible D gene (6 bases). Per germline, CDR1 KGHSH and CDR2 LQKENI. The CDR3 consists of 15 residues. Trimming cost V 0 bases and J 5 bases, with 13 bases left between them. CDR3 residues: CASSPPGAGQETQYF. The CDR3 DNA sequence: TGTGCCAGCTCACCACCGGGGGCAGGGCAGGAGACCCAGTACTTC. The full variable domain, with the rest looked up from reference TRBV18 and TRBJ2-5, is NAGVMQNPRHLVRRRGQEARLRCSPMKGHSHVYWYRQLPEEGLKFMVYLQKENIIDESGMPKERFSAEFPKEGPSILRIQQVVRGDSAAYFCASSPPGAGQETQYFGPGTRLLVL.

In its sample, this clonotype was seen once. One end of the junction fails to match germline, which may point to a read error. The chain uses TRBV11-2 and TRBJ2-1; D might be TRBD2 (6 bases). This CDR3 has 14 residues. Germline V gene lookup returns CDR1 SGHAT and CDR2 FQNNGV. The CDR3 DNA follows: TGTGCCAGCAGCTTGTATCGACTAGTTAGTGAGAAGTTCTTC. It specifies CASSLYRLVSEKFF.

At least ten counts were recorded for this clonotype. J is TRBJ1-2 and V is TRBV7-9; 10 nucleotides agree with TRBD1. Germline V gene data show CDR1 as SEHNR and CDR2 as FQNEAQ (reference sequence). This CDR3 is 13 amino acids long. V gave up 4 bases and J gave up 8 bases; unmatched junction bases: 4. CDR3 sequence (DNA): TGTGCCAGCAGCTGGACAGGGGGGGAGGGCTACACCTTC. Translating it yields CASSWTGGEGYTF.